The source of this T cell receptor beta chain is a study of T-cell memory formation after mild COVID-19. MiXCR was run by TCRdb on the 5' RACE reads, yielding one entry per CDR3 protein. This sample carries more than 350,000 distinct CDR3 sequences, under 25% of them seen once, and the ten largest clones take 12%. Findings of the study overall: The CD4+ clones that contracted clustered mainly within CM and EM, and the CD8+ clones concentrated in EMRA.

To note about this clonotype: Its antigen is not identified.

Germline V CDR1 and CDR2: KGHDR, SFDVKD. The CDR3 is 15 amino acids. The V segment lost 5 bases and the J segment 1 base; nucleotides outside the gene matches: 5. The sequencing sample was made of PBMCs or a T cell subset sorted from them (not recorded which). The TCR was taken from an adult woman who had mild COVID-19 (a few samples of this study predate the infection). Cell type and time point are not known. This rearrangement joins TRBV24-1 to TRBJ2-3; 7 nucleotides match TRBD1. The CDR3 DNA is TGTGCCACCAGTGGGGACAGCGTTCGCACAGATACGCAGTATTTT. Translation: CATSGDSVRTDTQYF.